This T cell receptor (beta chain) was observed in a study of blood T cell repertoires in COVID-19. Study as a whole: From T cells, B-cell-depleted T cells, or PBMCs came the material, which was cDNA or gDNA.

During active infection, Seattle patients enrolled and were then monitored through disease. Authors' processing steps: Reference gene primer amplification gave estimated nucleated cell counts. Method: immunoSEQ multiplex PCR; TCRdb's copy keeps in-frame clones and lacks some. That table furnishes V, J and clone size, whereas the DNA furnished D and trimming. The data show around 300,000 clones, more than 85% seen once. The clonotype was recovered from a woman younger than 45 with COVID-19, enrolled during active disease. Sequencing was carried out using peripheral blood.

The CDR3 here is CASSLGQDSNQPQHF. In DNA form, the CDR3 reads TGCGCCAGCAGCTTAGGACAAGATAGCAATCAGCCCCAGCATTTT. The gene calls are TRBV5-1 and TRBJ1-5; possible D gene TRBD1, 5 bases. CDR1 SGHRS and CDR2 YFSETQ come from the germline V gene. The CDR3 consists of 15 residues. Trimming took 2 bases from V and 0 from J, leaving 9 bases between them.